This TCR beta chain was sequenced for a study of early stage breast cancer tumors. About the research overall: Roughly 8 ER+/PR+/HER2- tumors were invasive ductal; a few were invasive lobular. Samples were sequenced at around 10-fold average coverage.

As to this clone: Its target is unknown.

Findings and limits, study-wide: Functional markers like CD4, CD8 and FOXP3 were missed in bulk sequencing.

Clones were read by immunoSEQ multiplex PCR, and TCRdb kept only the in-frame ones, dropping some. In the table there are tens of thousands of clones, 65% to 80% of which are singletons. The ends were cut back, 5 bases at V and 8 bases at J, with 30 bases in the middle. The CDR3 extends over 19 amino acids. Germline-derived CDR1 and CDR2 are MDHEN and SYDVKM. The V and J genes are TRBV28 and TRBJ1-4, with D perhaps matching TRBD1 (5 bases). Source material: blood. The receptor was derived from a person aged 55 to 70 with breast cancer. The CDR3 DNA follows: TGTGCCAGCAGTATCCCGGGGGAAAGATGGGCCTTAGAAGGGGAAAAACTGTTTTTT. Its protein product is CASSIPGERWALEGEKLFF. Full variable domain (outside the CDR3, taken from reference TRBV28 and TRBJ1-4): DVKVTQSSRYLVKRTGEKVFLECVQDMDHENMFWYRQDPGLGLRLIYFSYDVKMKEKGDIPEGYSVSREKKERFSLILESASTNQTSMYLCASSIPGERWALEGEKLFFGSGTQLSVL.